One and the same sample provided the 25 T cell receptor beta chains below, sequenced in a study of identical twins (TCRdb year 2016). Library preparation was by 5' RACE. Sequencing relied on an Illumina HiSeq 2000. TCRdb trimmed public reads at Q25 via fastp, called clones via MiXCR and kept in-frame beta chains. CDR3 protein sequences are deduplicated, and each keeps its most common genes and DNA. This sample gives around 1.7 million distinct CDR3 sequences in total; roughly 35% of them show up just once. The ten top clones hold over 0.25% of the sample. Sequences were obtained from cord blood. The receptors originated from a newborn girl in good health.

Here the CDR3 DNA reads TGCAGTGCTATTGCTAGAACCTACGAGCAGTACTTC. It is translated as CSAIARTYEQYF. V is TRBV20-1 and J is TRBJ2-4; D remains ambiguous. The end of the DNA fits TRBJ2-7 better, so the J call may be wrong. CDR1 and CDR2 (germline): DFQATT, SNEGSKA (reference sequence). CDR3 size: 12 residues.

This clonotype appeared a few times. The V call is TRBV11-2, the J call TRBJ2-1; D unresolved. Germline V gives CDR1 SGHAT, CDR2 FQNNGV. Trimming removed 3 bases from V and 9 bases from J, with 18 bases in between. The CDR3 runs 15 residues. In nucleotides, the CDR3 is TGTGCCAGCAGCTTGGAGCCCTCGACCGAGTCTGAGCAGTTCTTC. Its protein product is CASSLEPSTESEQFF.

This clonotype was seen ten or more times. J is TRBJ2-3 and V is TRBV5-1, with TRBD2 identical over 10 bases. Looked up from germline, CDR1 is SGHRS and CDR2 is YFSETQ. V lost 4 bases, J lost 3 bases, and 5 bases stayed unmatched. The CDR3 spans 15 residues. CDR3 nucleotides: TGCGCCAGCAGCCCCACTAGCGGGGTTACAGATACGCAGTATTTT. This codes for CASSPTSGVTDTQYF.

The V gene is TRBV4-1, the J gene TRBJ2-3; D uncertain. With 5 bases removed from V and 2 bases from J, the gap between germline ends came to 14 bases. Germline CDR1 and CDR2: MGHRA and YSYEKL. This CDR3 is 15 amino acids long. This chain's CDR3 is CASSSHLTFTDTQYF. CDR3 DNA: TGCGCCAGCAGCTCGCACCTAACCTTCACAGATACGCAGTATTTT.

This clonotype was picked up one time. This chain uses TRBV9 with TRBJ2-5, with D perhaps given as TRBD1 or TRBD2 (5 bases each). The length of the CDR3 is 13 residues. V shed 3 bases and J shed 3 bases, with 9 bases lying between them. Germline CDR1 reads SGDLS; CDR2 reads YYNGEE. The CDR3 DNA sequence: TGTGCCAGCAGCGCCGGGACCGAAGAGACCCAGTACTTC. Its protein is CASSAGTEETQYF.

The rearrangement uses TRBV2 and TRBJ2-1, with a tentative D call TRBD1 (6 bases). Germline CDR1 and CDR2: SNHLY and FYNNEI. The CDR3 loop spans 13 amino acids. Trimming pared 10 bases from V and 10 bases from J, leaving 20 bases between. DNA of the CDR3: TGTGCCACCAAAGAAACAGGGATGGAGGAGCAGTTCTTC. It translates to CATKETGMEEQFF.

Written as DNA, the CDR3 is TGTGCCAGCAGCATAACGCCAGACGGTACGCAGTATTTT. Its translation: CASSITPDGTQYF. The chain carries TRBV11-1 and TRBJ2-3; D call uncertain. Trimming took off 5 bases at V and 8 bases at J, with 14 bases between the two ends. The CDR3 runs 13 residues. Germline CDR1 and CDR2: SGHAT and FQDESV (reference sequence). The variable domain in full, completed from reference TRBV11-1 and TRBJ2-3, reads EAEVAQSPRYKITEKSQAVAFWCDPISGHATLYWYRQILGQGPELLVQFQDESVVDDSQLPKDRFSAERLKGVDSTLKIQPAELGDSAMYLCASSITPDGTQYFGPGTRLTVL.

For this clonotype: The junction shows a germline mismatch at one end, possibly a read error. V and J are TRBV12-3 or TRBV12-4 and TRBJ2-3; no firm D call. The CDR3 is made up of 15 amino acids. CDR3 in amino acids: CASSCGRVRSDTEYF. CDR3 in DNA: TGTGCCAGCAGCTGTGGAAGAGTGAGATCAGATACGGAGTATTTT.

The chain links TRBV14 to TRBJ2-2; D unresolved. V was trimmed by 1 base and J by 7 bases, leaving 7 bases between them. The germline V gene encodes CDR1 SGHDN and CDR2 FVKESK. The length of the CDR3 is 13 residues. The CDR3 DNA is TGTGCCAGCAGCCAAGTCGTTCGCGGGGAGCTGTTTTTT. This sequence encodes CASSQVVRGELFF.

Only a few counts were recorded for this clonotype. The chain employs TRBV12-5 and TRBJ1-5; D uncertain. CDR3 length equals 12 residues. Deletions cut 3 bases from V and 1 base from J, with 1 base between. Germline-derived CDR1 and CDR2 are LGHNT and FRNRAP. The CDR3 region is CASGLSNQPQHF. DNA of the CDR3: TGTGCTAGTGGTTTAAGCAATCAGCCCCAGCATTTT.

J is TRBJ1-5 and V is TRBV28, with TRBD1 matching over 9 bases. V lost 6 bases, J lost 5 bases, and 8 bases stayed unmatched. Germline CDR1 MDHEN, CDR2 SYDVKM. The CDR3 sequence is 15 residues long. In DNA, the CDR3 is TGTGCCAGCAGACCGGGACAGGGCGAGTATCAGCCCCAGCATTTT. Amino acids: CASRPGQGEYQPQHF.

This clonotype appeared a few times. This chain links TRBV5-1 with TRBJ2-4, with D perhaps TRBD1 (6 bases). This CDR3 comprises 14 residues. V lost 3 bases, J lost 8 bases, and 15 bases lay in between. Germline loops: CDR1 SGHRS, CDR2 YFSETQ. As DNA, the CDR3 is TGCGCCAGCAGCTCCCGAGGGGGTGAGGACATTCAGTACTTC. Protein product: CASSSRGGEDIQYF.

This clonotype has a handful of counts. The chain joins TRBV7-2 to TRBJ1-5; 7 bases agree with TRBD1. Per the germline V gene, CDR1 is SGHTA and CDR2 is FQGNSA. The V segment lost 5 bases and the J segment 7 bases; nucleotides outside the gene matches: 11. This CDR3 region has 15 residues. The CDR3 coding sequence is TGTGCCAGCAGCACCAAAACAGGGGAAGGGCAGCCCCAGCATTTT. Translation: CASSTKTGEGQPQHF.

This chain uses TRBV4-1 with TRBJ2-5; D possibly matches TRBD1 or TRBD2 (5 bases each). Deletions cut 2 bases from V and 11 bases from J, with 18 bases between. The CDR3 runs 14 residues. Germline V lookup: CDR1 MGHRA, CDR2 YSYEKL. In DNA form, the CDR3 reads TGCGCCAGCAGCCAAATTCCCGGGGCAGGTGAGCAGTACTTC. It is translated as CASSQIPGAGEQYF.

The CDR3 nucleotides read TGCAGTGCTACCTCAGACAGGGGCCTACCCCTATACTCCTACGAGCAGTACTTC. Translating it yields CSATSDRGLPLYSYEQYF. The rearrangement links TRBV20-1 to TRBJ2-7; TRBD1 matches 8 bases. CDR1 is DFQATT and CDR2 is SNEGSKA in the germline V gene (reference sequence). The V segment lost 4 bases and the J segment 0 bases; nucleotides outside the gene matches: 17. This CDR3 comprises 18 residues.

The rearrangement uses TRBV13 and TRBJ1-4, with 7 bases matching TRBD1. V gave up 3 bases and J gave up 4 bases; unmatched junction bases: 2. There are 14 residues in the CDR3. The germline V gene encodes CDR1 PRHDT and CDR2 FYEKMQ (reference sequence). CDR3 coding DNA: TGTGCCAGCAGCTTCAGGGGGTATAATGAAAAACTGTTTTTT. Amino acids: CASSFRGYNEKLFF.

The rearrangement uses TRBV9 and TRBJ1-3; D is ambiguous. Trimming stripped 4 bases from V and 8 bases from J, with 22 bases between. In germline, CDR1 is SGDLS, CDR2 YYNGEE. The CDR3 is 16 amino acids. CDR3: CASSPQPITQPDTIYF. The CDR3 bases are TGTGCCAGCAGCCCCCAACCGATAACACAACCGGACACCATATATTTT.

This clonotype occurred a few times. The chain recombines TRBV19 with TRBJ1-2; D uncertain. V lost 6 bases and J lost 4, with 12 bases in between. CDR1 is LNHDA, CDR2 SQIVND, per germline (reference sequence). CDR3 length: 13 amino acids. In DNA, the CDR3 is TGTGCCAGTAGCTCCGGGCTGATCTATGGCTACACCTTC. Protein: CASSSGLIYGYTF.

This clonotype appeared a few times. The chain joins TRBV4-2 to TRBJ2-4, with D possibly being TRBD1 or TRBD2 (6 bases each). TRBJ2-7 explains the end of the DNA better; the J call may be wrong. Germline V lookup: CDR1 LGHNA, CDR2 YNFKEQ. The CDR3 has 14 residues. The CDR3 sequence is CASSQEGGHYEQYF. In DNA, the CDR3 is TGTGCCAGCAGCCAAGAGGGGGGACATTACGAGCAGTACTTC.

This clonotype was counted a few times. The chain employs TRBV20-1 and TRBJ2-1, with 11 bases identical to TRBD2. The CDR3 consists of 16 residues. V shed 1 base and J 3 bases; nucleotides not matched to a gene: 5. The V gene's germline CDR1 is DFQATT and CDR2 SNEGSKA (reference sequence). CDR3 protein: CSARGRTSGGYNEQFF. CDR3 sequence (DNA): TGCAGTGCTAGAGGGCGCACTAGCGGGGGCTACAATGAGCAGTTCTTC.

This clonotype was counted a few times. The rearrangement links TRBV5-1 to TRBJ2-1; 9 nucleotides match TRBD2. Germline V lookup: CDR1 SGHRS, CDR2 YFSETQ. The CDR3 consists of 18 residues. The V segment lost 4 bases and the J segment 9 bases; nucleotides outside the gene matches: 20. The CDR3 protein is CASSLIPLSGSRAGEQFF. In nucleotides, the CDR3 is TGCGCCAGCAGCCTTATTCCCCTTAGCGGGAGCCGTGCCGGTGAGCAGTTCTTC.

The sample holds a few counts of this clonotype. V usage is TRBV28 and J usage is TRBJ2-7; 7 bases are a match to TRBD1. CDR3 size: 16 residues. CDR1 is MDHEN and CDR2 is SYDVKM in the germline V gene. Trimming cost V 3 bases and J 0 bases; bases outside gene matches: 8. CDR3 sequence (DNA): TGTGCCAGCAGTTTCTTATTCAGGGGGAGCTCCTACGAGCAGTACTTC. It codes for CASSFLFRGSSYEQYF.

This clonotype was recorded a few times. The rearrangement links TRBV6-5 to TRBJ1-2; 9 bases match TRBD1. This CDR3 is built from 14 residues. Germline V gene lookup returns CDR1 MNHEY and CDR2 SVGAGI. V was pared by 7 bases and J by 5 bases, with 8 bases of the junction left unmatched. CDR3 nucleotide sequence: TGTGCCAGCACCGGGACAGGGTTTTTTTATGGCTACACCTTC. Translating gives CASTGTGFFYGYTF.

The chain couples TRBV6-2 or TRBV6-3 to TRBJ2-1; 9 bases align to TRBD2. With V trimmed by 2 bases and J by 7 bases, 3 bases remained unmatched. Germline values: CDR1 MNHEY, CDR2 SVGEGT. CDR3 length: 14 amino acids. The DNA for the CDR3 is TGTGCCAGCAGTTACGGCGGGAGGGCTAATGAGCAGTTCTTC. It encodes CASSYGGRANEQFF.

This clonotype was observed a handful of times. The gene calls are TRBV20-1 and TRBJ1-2; D not certain. V gave up 5 bases and J gave up 8 bases, with 18 bases separating them. The germline gives CDR1 DFQATT, CDR2 SNEGSKA (reference sequence). The CDR3 is made up of 13 amino acids. The CDR3 reads CSAGVGRSGGYTF. The CDR3 DNA follows: TGCAGTGCTGGGGTCGGTCGGTCGGGCGGCTACACCTTC.